What follows is one T cell receptor beta chain and its context. A few counts support this clone. This receptor's antigen is unknown. Base qualities are not at hand, and no much larger clone is one base apart. Libraries were built with the immunoSEQ multiplex PCR assay. In TCRdb, the immuneACCESS table is reduced to in-frame sequences with V and J assigned. These tables do not hold every clone; where another copy was compared, an unresolved V gene accounts for under half, and the others remain unexplained. The sample records approximately 84,000 clones, more than 80% of which are singletons. Of the sample, 2.2% is held by the ten largest clones. This entry is derived from a study of ipilimumab plus nivolumab after autologous stem cell transplantation (dated by TCRdb to 2020 to 2023). Regarding the complete study: Trial patients received a median of about five ipilimumab doses and fewer than 10 nivolumab doses. Both primary refractory and relapsed disease were represented in the DLBCL cohort, where 18-month progression-free survival was approximately 87% and 28%, respectively. Patients undergoing autologous transplant for high-risk diffuse large B cell lymphoma, mature T cell lymphoma, or multiple myeloma were enrolled in the trial. The intent-to-treat population of the trial consisted of fewer than 45 patients. What the authors observed across the whole study: Per the authors, a biologic rationale for further study of the post-transplant checkpoint inhibition approach was offered by T cell receptor repertoire, regulatory T cell phenotype and gut microbiota profiles. Combined checkpoint inhibition appeared tolerable as post-transplant consolidation, according to the authors' conclusion.

The CDR3 spans 19 residues, from the cysteine through the phenylalanine. This entry keeps only the CDR3 DNA: 57 bases, framed from base 1. Trimming accounts for 4 bases at V and 0 bases at J, while the number of junction bases matched to no gene is 13. Taken from the germline V gene, the CDR1 and CDR2 loops are SGDLS and YYNGEE. Ipilimumab was given at 1 mg/kg intravenously on day 1 of selected weeks, and checkpoint therapy started 14 to 28 days after autologous transplant. Nivolumab was given at 3 mg/kg intravenously on day 1 of weeks 1, 4, 7, 10, and every two weeks through week 26. The study was a Phase Ib clinical trial testing combined checkpoint inhibition with ipilimumab and nivolumab as consolidation after autologous stem cell transplantation.

The rearranged chain carries TRBV9 and TRBJ2-6, with TRBD1 matching 7 junction bases. The clonotype originates from a male donor with diffuse large B-cell lymphoma. This material consisted of PBMCs, taken in a trial of ipilimumab plus nivolumab as post-transplant consolidation. The DNA reads TGTGCCAGCAGCCCCCAGTCGGGACAGCGATACTCTGGGGCCAACGTCCTGACTTTC. Translated, it gives CASSPQSGQRYSGANVLTF.